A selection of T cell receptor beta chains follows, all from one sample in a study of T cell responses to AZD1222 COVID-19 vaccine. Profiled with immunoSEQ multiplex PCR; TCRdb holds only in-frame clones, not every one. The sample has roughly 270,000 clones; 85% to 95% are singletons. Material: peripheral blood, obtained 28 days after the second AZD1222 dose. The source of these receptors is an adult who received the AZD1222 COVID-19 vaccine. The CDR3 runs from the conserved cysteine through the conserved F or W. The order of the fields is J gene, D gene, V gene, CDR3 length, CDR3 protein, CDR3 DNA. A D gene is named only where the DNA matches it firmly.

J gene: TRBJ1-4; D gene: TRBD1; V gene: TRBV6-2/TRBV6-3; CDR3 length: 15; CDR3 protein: CASSYSGTGKEKLFF; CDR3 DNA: TGTGCCAGCAGTTACTCGGGGACAGGAAAGGAAAAACTGTTTTTT
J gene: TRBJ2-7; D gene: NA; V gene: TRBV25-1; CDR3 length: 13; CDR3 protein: CASSVGGGHEQYF; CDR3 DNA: TGTGCCAGCAGTGTGGGGGGAGGCCACGAGCAGTACTTC
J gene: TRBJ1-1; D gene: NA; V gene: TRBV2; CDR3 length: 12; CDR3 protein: CASSDLGTEAFF; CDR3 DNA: TGTGCCAGCAGTGATTTAGGCACTGAAGCTTTCTTT
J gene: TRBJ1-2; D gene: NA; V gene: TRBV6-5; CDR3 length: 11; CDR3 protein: CASGDSYGYTF; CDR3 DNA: TGTGCCAGCGGCGACAGTTATGGCTACACCTTC
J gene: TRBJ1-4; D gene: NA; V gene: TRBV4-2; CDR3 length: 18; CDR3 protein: CASSQGLVDRRYNEKLFF; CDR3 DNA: TGTGCCAGCAGCCAAGGCCTCGTCGACAGGCGGTATAATGAAAAACTGTTTTTT
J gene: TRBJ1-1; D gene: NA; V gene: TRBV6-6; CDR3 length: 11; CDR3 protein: CATQGNTEAFF; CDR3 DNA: TGTGCCACTCAAGGGAACACTGAAGCTTTCTTT
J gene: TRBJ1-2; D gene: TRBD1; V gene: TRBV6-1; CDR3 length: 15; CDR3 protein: CASSDEGTGNYGYTF; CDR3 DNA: TGTGCCAGCAGTGATGAGGGGACAGGGAACTATGGCTACACCTTC
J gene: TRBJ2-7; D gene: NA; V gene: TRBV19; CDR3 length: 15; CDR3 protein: CASSPSTVALYEQYF; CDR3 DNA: TGTGCCAGTAGTCCCTCGACAGTCGCCTTGTACGAGCAGTACTTC
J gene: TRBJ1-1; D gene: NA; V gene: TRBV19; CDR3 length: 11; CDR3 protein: CASSDRMGAFF; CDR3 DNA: TGTGCCAGTAGTGACCGGATGGGAGCTTTCTTT
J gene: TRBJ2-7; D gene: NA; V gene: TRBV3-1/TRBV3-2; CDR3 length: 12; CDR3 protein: CASSQDIGLQYF; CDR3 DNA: TGTGCCAGCAGCCAAGATATCGGTTTGCAGTACTTC